These T cell receptor beta chains were read from a single sample in a study of control samples from healthy donors and cancer patients. Data came from immunoSEQ multiplex PCR; TCRdb stores just in-frame clones and leaves some out. The sample totals about 200,000 clones; its top ten clones hold approximately 2.2%. Sequencing was done on a sample of blood. The receptors stem from a woman aged 25 to 45 in good health. Each CDR3 is given with its conserved first and last residue. The order of the fields is D gene, J gene, V gene, CDR3 DNA, CDR3 protein. The D gene is left open where the match is weak.

NA TRBJ2-1 TRBV11-2 TGTGCCAGCAGCCCCGAATTTGGGGGGTGGAATGAGCAGTTCTTC CASSPEFGGWNEQFF
NA TRBJ1-5 TRBV7-8 TGTGCCTTAAGGGGCCCCAGACGCAATCAGCCCCAGCATTTT CALRGPRRNQPQHF
NA TRBJ2-5 TRBV7-7 TGTGCTAGCAGCTTAGCGGCGGTGGGACGGCCTTCCGAGACCCAGTACTTC CASSLAAVGRPSETQYF
NA TRBJ1-1 TRBV7-2 TGTGCCAGCAGCCTCAACAGGGATGCTGAAGCTTTCTTT CASSLNRDAEAFF
TRBD1 TRBJ2-1 TRBV4-3 TGCGCCAGCAGCCCCGGACAGGGGGCCTACAATGAGCAGTTCTTC CASSPGQGAYNEQFF
TRBD1 TRBJ1-3 TRBV29-1 TGCAGCGTTGCCGGACAGGGAGCTGGAAACACCATATATTTT CSVAGQGAGNTIYF
NA TRBJ1-6 TRBV2 TGTGCCATTCCGGACAGTGAAATGGGTTCACCCCTCCACTTT CAIPDSEMGSPLHF
NA TRBJ1-3 TRBV28 TGTGCCAGCAGTCGCCATGAGTCTGGAAACACCATATATTTT CASSRHESGNTIYF
TRBD2 TRBJ2-7 TRBV4-1 TGCGCCAGCAGCCAAGGACCTAGCGGGGGGGCCTACGAGCAGTACTTC CASSQGPSGGAYEQYF
TRBD2 TRBJ2-5 TRBV28 TGTGCTAAAGCAGCGGGGGGATCAGAGACCCAGTACTTC CAKAAGGSETQYF
NA TRBJ2-2 TRBV11-2 TGTGCCAGCAGCCTCCCCGCCGAGAACACCGGGGAGCTGTTTTTT CASSLPAENTGELFF
NA TRBJ1-5 TRBV20-1 TGCAGTGCTAGTGAGGGGGGAAGTCAGCCCCAGCATTTT CSASEGGSQPQHF
NA TRBJ2-3 TRBV7-2 TGTGCCAGCAGCTTCAATATAGCGGCGACGCCGATGTATTTT CASSFNIAATPMYF
NA TRBJ2-2 TRBV5-1 TGCGCCAGCAGCTTGGGGGAGCACACCGGGGAGCTGTTTTTT CASSLGEHTGELFF
NA TRBJ2-7 TRBV29-1 TGCAGCGTAATGCCGGGACCCCCCTTTAACTACGAGCAGTACTTC CSVMPGPPFNYEQYF
NA TRBJ2-3 TRBV28 TGTGCCAGCAGCCAACCCATGGCAATAGGGCGAACAGATACGCAGTATTTT CASSQPMAIGRTDTQYF
NA TRBJ2-7 TRBV6-5 TGTGCCAGCAGTTACCAGGGGGGAGGGAGATACGAGCAGTACTTC CASSYQGGGRYEQYF
NA TRBJ1-1 TRBV5-1 TGCGCCAGCAGCTTGGCACCGCAGAACACTGAAGCTTTCTTT CASSLAPQNTEAFF
NA TRBJ2-3 TRBV6-2/TRBV6-3 TGTGCCAGCAGCGACCAGAAGGATACGCAGTATTTT CASSDQKDTQYF
TRBD1 TRBJ1-1 TRBV6-2/TRBV6-3 TGTGCCAGCAGTTATCAGGGGGCCTACACTGAAGCTTTCTTT CASSYQGAYTEAFF
NA TRBJ1-5 TRBV5-8 TGTGCCAGCAGCGGGGGCAAATATAGCAATCAGCCCCAGCATTTT CASSGGKYSNQPQHF
NA TRBJ1-2 TRBV14 TGTGCCAGCAGCCAAGTGGGGGAGTTCTATGGCTACACCTTC CASSQVGEFYGYTF
NA TRBJ2-7 TRBV7-2 TGTGCCAGCAGCTTAGGACTCGTCTACGAGCAGTACTTC CASSLGLVYEQYF
NA TRBJ2-2 TRBV11-3 TGTGCCAGCGGAACATGGGTGACCGGGGAGCTGTTTTTT CASGTWVTGELFF
NA TRBJ1-1 TRBV4-1 TGCGCCAGCAGCCTTGGGAGGACGACTGAAGCTTTCTTT CASSLGRTTEAFF
NA TRBJ1-1 TRBV5-5 TGTGCCAGCAGCTTGGTGAATTTGGGCCACACTGAAGCTTTCTTT CASSLVNLGHTEAFF
NA TRBJ1-4 TRBV28 TGTGCCAGCAGTTTGCGGGGGGGCCAGGTAAAACTGTTTTTT CASSLRGGQVKLFF
NA TRBJ1-5 TRBV5-4 TGTGCCAGCAGCTTGGGTCCAAGGCAGCCCCAGCATTTT CASSLGPRQPQHF
NA TRBJ1-3 TRBV7-6 TGTGCCAGCAGCTTGGCAGGGTTGAGGTCTGGAAACACCATATATTTT CASSLAGLRSGNTIYF
NA TRBJ1-2 TRBV4-1 TGCGCCAGCAGCCAAGTCCGCTATGGGGGGACTTCTGGCTACACCTTC CASSQVRYGGTSGYTF
NA TRBJ1-1 TRBV5-1 TGCGCCAGCAGCTTGGATGTTAACACTGAAGCTTTCTTT CASSLDVNTEAFF
NA TRBJ1-2 TRBV12-3/TRBV12-4 TGTGCCAGCAAGACGGGCTATGGCTACACCTTC CASKTGYGYTF
TRBD1 TRBJ1-2 TRBV28 TGTGCCAGCAGTTCCTCACAGGGGGCCCTTTATGGCTACACCTTC CASSSSQGALYGYTF
NA TRBJ1-4 TRBV12-5 TGTGCCGCTCCGGGGGGCGACAACGACACTAATGAAAAACTGTTTTTT CAAPGGDNDTNEKLFF
NA TRBJ2-5 TRBV3-1/TRBV3-2 TGTGCCAGCAGCCAGGTAGAAGGGACCCAGTACTTC CASSQVEGTQYF
TRBD1 TRBJ1-5 TRBV6-5 TGTGCCAGCCGGACAGGGAATCAGCCCCAGCATTTT CASRTGNQPQHF
NA TRBJ1-3 TRBV6-5 TGTGCCAGCAGCAAAATATGGGGTTCTGGAAACACCATATATTTT CASSKIWGSGNTIYF
TRBD1 TRBJ1-1 TRBV4-1 TGCGCCAGCAGCGCAAACAGGGGTGAAGCTTTCTTT CASSANRGEAFF
NA TRBJ1-2 TRBV6-5 TGTGCCAGCCGGGCTTCAGGGGGCTACACCTTC CASRASGGYTF
TRBD1 TRBJ2-3 TRBV7-8 TGTGCCAGCAGCTTACCCGCGGGACAGGGAGGATTGACAGATACGCAGTATTTT CASSLPAGQGGLTDTQYF
NA TRBJ1-5 TRBV27 TGTGCCAGCAGCCCACGGTTCACGGGTAATCAGCCCCAGCATTTT CASSPRFTGNQPQHF
NA TRBJ2-7 TRBV19 TGTGCCAGCGGAGGGGCATCAAGCTCCTACGAGCAGTACTTC CASGGASSSYEQYF
NA TRBJ2-1 TRBV28 TGTGCCAGCAGTCCCTATTTGGACAGGGTAGGGGAGGGGCAGTTCTTC CASSPYLDRVGEGQFF
TRBD2 TRBJ2-3 TRBV24-1 TGTGCCACCAGTGCCTTGACTAGCGGCACAGATACGCAGTATTTT CATSALTSGTDTQYF
NA TRBJ2-3 TRBV3-1/TRBV3-2 TGTGCCAGCAGCCAAGATGCACGAGGAGACACAGATACGCAGTATTTT CASSQDARGDTDTQYF
NA TRBJ2-2 TRBV7-9 TGTGCCAGCAGCTTAGCCCGGTTAGGGGGGCTGTTTTTT CASSLARLGGLFF
NA TRBJ1-4 TRBV11-2 TGTGCCAGCGCTAATGAAAAACTGTTTTTT CASANEKLFF
NA TRBJ2-7 TRBV7-9 TGTGCCAGCAGCGGGTTGGGACCATCCTACGAGCAGTACTTC CASSGLGPSYEQYF
TRBD1 TRBJ1-2 TRBV6-5 TGTGCCAGCAGTTACTCAGGGGGCGTCTATGGCTACACCTTC CASSYSGGVYGYTF
TRBD1 TRBJ1-2 TRBV2 TGTGCCAGCAGTGAGGGGACAGGGGATCCGGACACCTTC CASSEGTGDPDTF
TRBD2 TRBJ2-3 TRBV3-1/TRBV3-2 TGTGCCAGCAGCCAAGTCAGTCGGACTAGAGGTGTTACGCAGTATTTT CASSQVSRTRGVTQYF
NA TRBJ2-1 TRBV5-1 TGCGCCAGCAGCCTTGCGGCCCAGGGCAGGGATGAGCAGTTCTTC CASSLAAQGRDEQFF